This T cell receptor (beta chain) was sequenced for a study of OX40 agonist ivuxolimab in advanced cancers. This CDR3 spans 13 amino acids. V gave up 4 bases and J gave up 8 bases, with 14 bases separating them. Germline-derived CDR1 and CDR2 are SGHAT and FQNNGV. Clones were read by immunoSEQ multiplex PCR, and TCRdb kept only the in-frame ones, dropping some. Here the sample spans approximately 70,000 clones, over 75% being singletons. The input for sequencing was CD4+ or CD8+ T cells sorted from blood, taken in a trial of the OX40 agonist ivuxolimab. The chain carries TRBV11-2 and TRBJ1-1; D gene uncertain. The source of this sequence is an adult with an advanced solid tumor such as melanoma, head and neck, liver or kidney cancer. CDR3 sequence reads: CASSSPGVQEAFF. In nucleotides, the CDR3 is TGTGCCAGCAGCTCGCCAGGAGTACAAGAAGCTTTCTTT.